This T cell receptor (beta chain) was found in a study of T-cell reconstitution after alpha-beta-depleted transplantation in children. Only a few counts were recorded for this clonotype. Its antigen remains unknown. Preparation of the TCRbeta library involved a method that used unique molecular identifiers. TCRdb redid the calling of the PCR reads with MiXCR, one entry per CDR3 protein. The data show about 540,000 distinct CDR3 sequences, 25% to 30% seen once. Study-level results: Alpha-beta T cells about two months after transplant reportedly derived from several hundred expanded graft clones. Diversity and T-cell counts at one year after transplant derived mostly from new T cells. Surviving recipient T cells and thymic progenitors produced the high day-60 TCRbeta diversity seen in some patients.

The J segment lost 4 bases and the V segment lost 1 base, leaving 9 bases of the junction unmatched. This CDR3 has 18 residues. Per germline, CDR1 SGHRS and CDR2 YFSETQ. The rearrangement joins TRBV5-1 to TRBJ2-2, with TRBD2 matching 11 bases. This TCR derives from a boy in the first two years of life with Wiskott-Aldrich syndrome, due to receive a stem cell transplant. The sample consisted of PBMCs, taken before TCRalphabeta/CD19-depleted stem cell transplant. The CDR3 nucleotides are TGCGCCAGCAGCTTGCGGGCACTAGCGGGAGTTCTCACCGGGGAGCTGTTTTTT. This translates into CASSLRALAGVLTGELFF.